These 30 T cell receptor beta chains were all obtained from the same sample, sequenced in a study of early T cells in non-severe SARS-CoV-2 infection. TCRdb recomputed calls from the 5' RACE reads with MiXCR, one row per CDR3 protein. The sample consists of 40,000 or so distinct CDR3 sequences, 5% to 6% of them appearing once. Sequenced here: whole blood, sampled at baseline. Receptors were obtained from an adult who was a healthcare worker with PCR-confirmed SARS-CoV-2 infection or an uninfected control (not recorded which).

This clonotype has at least ten counts. V and J are TRBV11-3 and TRBJ2-1, with TRBD2 matching 10 bases. There are 19 residues in the CDR3. Trimming took 5 bases from V and 6 from J; bases not matched to a gene: 19. The V gene's germline CDR1 is SGHNT and CDR2 YENEEA. The CDR3 region has the DNA TGTGCCAGCAGCCTAGTAGGGGGGCGGGCTAGCGGGAGTTTCAATGAGCAGTTCTTC. Its protein product is CASSLVGGRASGSFNEQFF.

J is TRBJ2-1 and V is TRBV7-2, with 7 bases aligning to TRBD1. V was pared by 5 bases and J by 6 bases, with 4 bases of the junction left unmatched. CDR3 size: 13 residues. Germline CDR1 is SGHTA and CDR2 is FQGNSA. The CDR3 loop reads CASSRDRVNEQFF. For the CDR3, the DNA is TGTGCCAGCAGCCGGGACAGAGTCAATGAGCAGTTCTTC.

Only a few counts were recorded for this clonotype. The gene calls are TRBV7-7 and TRBJ2-5; a possible D gene is TRBD2 (6 bases). Looked up from germline, CDR1 is SSHAT and CDR2 is FNYEAQ (reference sequence). V was trimmed by 5 bases and J by 7 bases, leaving 17 bases between them. The CDR3 is 14 residues long. The CDR3 bases are TGTGCCAGCAGCCCCCGGGACTCCGCAGGGACCCAGTACTTC. Translated: CASSPRDSAGTQYF.

This clonotype was counted at least ten times. The germline gene is not matched at one end of the junction; a read error may be the cause. The V gene is TRBV20-1, the J gene TRBJ1-6, with TRBD1 matching over 7 bases. There are 13 residues in the CDR3. Germline CDR1 DFQATT, CDR2 SNEGSKA (reference sequence). DNA of the CDR3: TGCAGAGCTACCGGGACAGACAATTCACCCCTCCACTTT. Amino acid sequence: CRATGTDNSPLHF.

This clonotype was observed many times. CDR3 in amino acids: CASSLVRGYEQYV. CDR3 DNA: TGTGCCAGCAGCTTAGTTCGGGGCTACGAGCAGTACGTC. The chain couples TRBV7-2 to TRBJ2-7, with D maybe TRBD2 (5 bases). CDR3 length equals 13 residues. The V gene lost 1 base and the J gene lost 3 bases, with 7 bases spanning the gap. Germline lookup yields CDR1 SGHTA and CDR2 FQGNSA.

In its sample, this clonotype was seen many times. This chain links TRBV24-1 with TRBJ2-3; D unclear. Trimming stripped 6 bases from V and 6 bases from J, with 15 bases between. CDR3 length equals 14 residues. In germline, CDR1 is KGHDR, CDR2 SFDVKD. The CDR3 DNA is TGTGCCACCAGTCTGGACGGGTCTAGGGATACGCAGTATTTT. Translation gives CATSLDGSRDTQYF.

This clonotype has at least ten counts. J is TRBJ1-3 and V is TRBV30; the D is unclear. The CDR3 contains 15 residues. Trimming took off 3 bases at V and 5 bases at J, with 17 bases between the two ends. Germline V lookup: CDR1 GTSNPN, CDR2 SVGIG (reference sequence). The CDR3 is CAWRDGSLGRNTIYF. In DNA form, the CDR3 reads TGTGCCTGGAGAGACGGATCCTTAGGGAGAAACACCATATATTTT.

In this sample, this clonotype turned up many times. The gene calls are TRBV11-2 and TRBJ2-3; D could derive from TRBD1 or TRBD2 (5 bases each). The CDR3 runs 15 residues. Germline CDR1 is SGHAT and CDR2 is FQNNGV. Trimming took 5 bases from V and 0 from J, leaving 12 bases between them. The CDR3 spells CASSRDGSSTDTQYF. In DNA, the CDR3 is TGTGCCAGCAGCCGGGACGGCTCTAGCACAGATACGCAGTATTTT.

This clonotype was recorded at least ten times. The chain combines TRBV15 with TRBJ2-1, with D possibly TRBD2 on 5 matching bases. CDR1 LNHNV and CDR2 YYDKDF come from the germline V gene (reference sequence). The CDR3 extends over 12 amino acids. Deletions cut 9 bases from V and 9 bases from J, with 15 bases between. Written as DNA, the CDR3 is TGTGCCACGCCAGGACTGGGAAGTGAGCAGTTCTTC. Translation: CATPGLGSEQFF.

The table lists this clonotype with many counts. The genes are TRBV7-2 and TRBJ2-5; D perhaps matches TRBD1 (6 bases). V was trimmed by 4 bases and J by 4 bases, leaving 16 bases between them. This CDR3 has 15 residues. Germline CDR1 and CDR2: SGHTA and FQGNSA. The CDR3 is CASSSYGQPTETQYF. Here the CDR3 DNA reads TGTGCCAGCAGCTCGTACGGACAGCCGACAGAGACCCAGTACTTC.

The V gene is TRBV20-1, the J gene TRBJ1-1; perhaps TRBD1 as D (6 bases). Germline V lookup: CDR1 DFQATT, CDR2 SNEGSKA (reference sequence). Trimming left V 4 bases short and J 6 bases short, with 15 bases between. The CDR3 runs to 13 residues. DNA of the CDR3: TGCAGTGCTACGACAGGAAGGGAGTCTGAAGCTTTCTTT. This gives the protein CSATTGRESEAFF.

Ten or more counts support this clonotype. The V gene is TRBV27, the J gene TRBJ1-6; D is uncertain. CDR1 is MNHEY, CDR2 SMNVEV, per germline (reference sequence). The CDR3 runs to 17 residues. V lost 1 base, J lost 7 bases, and 17 bases lay in between. CDR3 bases: TGTGCCAGCAGTTTATTTGTGAAGAATGATGGGAATTCACCCCTCCACTTT. This translates into CASSLFVKNDGNSPLHF.

This clonotype was recorded many times. J is TRBJ2-1 and V is TRBV7-2; D possibly corresponds to TRBD2 (5 bases). This CDR3 has 15 amino acids. Germline V CDR1 and CDR2: SGHTA, FQGNSA. The V end was cut by 2 bases, the J end by 7 bases, with 15 bases between. The CDR3 region has the DNA TGTGCCAGCAGCTTATCCGGACTGGATAGTAATGAGCAGTTCTTC. This gives the protein CASSLSGLDSNEQFF.

This clonotype was seen repeatedly, ten times or more. The V call is TRBV6-5, the J call TRBJ2-3; 9 bases match TRBD1. The germline V gene encodes CDR1 MNHEY and CDR2 SVGAGI. The CDR3 loop spans 15 amino acids. V trimming: 6 bases; J trimming: 2 bases; junction bases outside the gene matches: 6. The DNA of the CDR3 is TGTGCCAGCAGCTCTGGACAGGGGTACACAGATACGCAGTATTTT. Translation gives CASSSGQGYTDTQYF.

Many counts were recorded for this clonotype. This chain links TRBV6-5 with TRBJ2-2; perhaps TRBD2 as D (6 bases). V was pared by 0 bases and J by 7 bases, with 9 bases between. The CDR3 is 14 residues long. The germline gives CDR1 MNHEY, CDR2 SVGAGI. The CDR3 nucleotides are TGTGCCAGCAGTTACTCGCGGGGAGGCGGGGAGCTGTTTTTT. Protein sequence: CASSYSRGGGELFF.

This clonotype was seen repeatedly, ten times or more. The chain couples TRBV6-1 to TRBJ2-2; TRBD2 agrees at 7 bases. Trimming removed 5 bases from V and 4 bases from J; junction bases left unmatched: 16. There are 18 residues in the CDR3. CDR1 is MNHNS and CDR2 is SASEGT in the germline V gene. CDR3 sequence (DNA): TGTGCCAGCAGTATCACTAGCGCCTACTCAGATGGCACCGGGGAGCTGTTTTTT. Translated: CASSITSAYSDGTGELFF.

This clonotype was detected a few times. This sequence joins TRBV24-1 and TRBJ1-1; D unclear. The CDR3 spans 12 residues. Trimming removed 12 bases at V and 2 bases at J, with 12 bases between. CDR1 and CDR2 from the germline V gene are KGHDR and SFDVKD. The CDR3, as DNA: TGTGCCCCCTCACGGGGAAACACTGAAGCTTTCTTT. The encoded protein is CAPSRGNTEAFF.

At least ten counts were recorded for this clonotype. The rearrangement links TRBV15 to TRBJ2-3; D uncertain. This CDR3 is built from 13 residues. Per germline, CDR1 LNHNV and CDR2 YYDKDF (reference sequence). Between the trimmed V and J ends, which lost 1 base and 4 bases, there was a span of 6 bases. CDR3 nucleotide sequence: TGTGCCACCAGCAGAGTGAACGCAGATACGCAGTATTTT. Amino acids: CATSRVNADTQYF.

This clonotype was seen ten or more times. The gene calls are TRBV12-3 or TRBV12-4 and TRBJ2-2; D gene unclear. Trimming took off 8 bases at V and 6 bases at J, with 10 bases between the two ends. The CDR3 sequence is 12 residues long. CDR3 region: CASHPGSGELFF. For the CDR3, the DNA is TGTGCCAGCCACCCGGGTTCCGGGGAGCTGTTTTTT.

This clonotype came up many times. This chain joins TRBV11-2 and TRBJ2-3; D gene ambiguous. The CDR3 consists of 15 residues. Germline values: CDR1 SGHAT, CDR2 FQNNGV. Trimming left V 2 bases short and J 0 bases short, with 9 bases between. The CDR3 DNA is TGTGCCAGCAGCTTAACTGGTACTAGCACAGATACGCAGTATTTT. This encodes CASSLTGTSTDTQYF.

This clonotype occurred many times. This chain uses TRBV6-5 with TRBJ1-2; 8 bases are shared with TRBD1. V shed 8 bases and J 7 bases; nucleotides not matched to a gene: 6. CDR1 is MNHEY, CDR2 SVGAGI, per germline. There are 12 residues in the CDR3. The CDR3 DNA is TGTGCCAGCCTGACAGGGGAAGTTGGCTACACCTTC. Its protein product is CASLTGEVGYTF.

This CDR3 is CASSAGQNTGELFF. The CDR3 DNA sequence: TGTGCCAGCAGTGCAGGGCAGAACACCGGGGAGCTGTTTTTT. The chain recombines TRBV2 with TRBJ2-2; weak D call: TRBD1 (5 bases). Between the trimmed V and J ends, which lost 4 bases and 1 base, there was a span of 7 bases. Germline lookup yields CDR1 SNHLY and CDR2 FYNNEI. CDR3 length: 14 residues.

The gene calls are TRBV4-1 and TRBJ2-7; tentatively, D is TRBD1 or TRBD2 (5 bases each). The CDR3 totals 16 residues. CDR1 is MGHRA, CDR2 YSYEKL, per germline. Trimming removed 0 bases from V and 5 bases from J, with 17 bases in between. In DNA form, the CDR3 reads TGCGCCAGCAGCCAAGAGGGCCGGGGCCCCTTCGACGAGCAGTACTTC. Residues: CASSQEGRGPFDEQYF.

The V and J genes are TRBV20-1 and TRBJ2-3; 8 bases line up with TRBD2. J was trimmed by 2 bases and V by 4 bases; bases with no gene match: 8. CDR1 and CDR2 (germline): DFQATT, SNEGSKA (reference sequence). The CDR3 contains 15 residues. In DNA, the CDR3 is TGCAGTGCTACCCCGAGCGGGAGAATCACAGATACGCAGTATTTT. It specifies CSATPSGRITDTQYF.

This clonotype was seen ten or more times. The chain is built from TRBV19 and TRBJ1-2; D is possibly TRBD1 (5 bases). Trimming left V 6 bases short and J 5 bases short, with 16 bases between. This CDR3 has 14 amino acids. Germline CDR1 and CDR2: LNHDA and SQIVND (reference sequence). The CDR3 DNA sequence: TGTGCCAGTAGCCAACGGGAACAGGCATATGGCTACACCTTC. Its protein is CASSQREQAYGYTF.

Concerning this clonotype itself: Possible read error: a much larger clone is one base away. V gene TRBV28 combines with J gene TRBJ2-2; TRBD2 aligns across 9 bases. The CDR3 consists of 16 residues. Germline CDR1 reads MDHEN; CDR2 reads SYDVKM. The CDR3 DNA follows: TGTGCCAGCAGTTTAGGTCTAGCGGGGACCACCGGGGAGCTGTTATTT. It is translated as CASSLGLAGTTGELLF.

This clonotype was counted a few times. The J gene is TRBJ2-3, the V gene TRBV28; no firm D call. V was trimmed by 3 bases and J by 2 bases, leaving 0 bases between them. This CDR3 region has 11 residues. The germline CDR1 and CDR2 sequences are MDHEN and SYDVKM. CDR3 amino acids: CASSFTDTQYF. The CDR3 region has the DNA TGTGCCAGCAGTTTCACAGATACGCAGTATTTT.

Remarks on this clonotype: Possible read error: a much larger clone is one base away. V and J are TRBV15 and TRBJ2-7; D is possibly TRBD2 (6 bases). This CDR3 contains 16 residues. The germline V gene has CDR1 LNHNV and CDR2 YYDKDF (reference sequence). In DNA, the CDR3 is TGTGCCACCAGCAGAGATCGCGGGGCAAAGTCCTGCGAGCAGTACTTC. Encoded protein: CATSRDRGAKSCEQYF.

This clonotype occurred many times. V is TRBV7-9 and J is TRBJ2-1; TRBD2 agrees at 10 bases. The V segment lost 3 bases and the J segment 9 bases; nucleotides outside the gene matches: 8. This CDR3 region has 15 residues. Germline CDR1 SEHNR, CDR2 FQNEAQ (reference sequence). The DNA of the CDR3 is TGTGCCAGCAGCTTCTCTAGCGGGAGAGCGGGTGAGCAGTTCTTC. Its protein product is CASSFSSGRAGEQFF.

This clonotype was recorded at least ten times. The genes are TRBV6-6 and TRBJ1-2; the match to TRBD1 covers 11 bases. The germline gives CDR1 MNHNY, CDR2 SVGAGI (reference sequence). This CDR3 comprises 15 residues. V lost 7 bases and J lost 2; bases outside the gene matches: 6. CDR3 residues: CASNPGTGGNYGYTF. The CDR3 coding sequence is TGTGCCAGCAACCCCGGGACAGGGGGGAACTATGGCTACACCTTC.